One and the same sample provided the 31 T cell receptor beta chains below, sequenced in a study of T-cell reconstitution after alpha-beta-depleted transplantation in children. Preparation of the TCRbeta library used unique molecular identifiers. TCRdb called the PCR reads again in MiXCR, with one record for every CDR3 protein. The sample includes about 540,000 distinct CDR3 sequences, around 18% of them seen just once. The source was PBMCs from the stem cell graft donor, collected from the stem cell graft. Receptors were obtained from a human donor who donated a stem cell graft to a child with acute lymphoblastic leukemia.

This chain uses TRBV4-1 with TRBJ2-7, with a possible D match to TRBD2 (6 bases). Germline-derived CDR1 and CDR2 are MGHRA and YSYEKL. This CDR3 has 13 residues. V gave up 1 base and J gave up 7 bases, with 11 bases separating them. CDR3 amino acids: CASSQVGTGEQYF. The DNA for the CDR3 is TGCGCCAGCAGCCAAGTTGGGACTGGGGAGCAGTACTTC.

This clonotype came up a few times. The rearrangement joins TRBV2 to TRBJ2-1; D is unresolved. Germline V gives CDR1 SNHLY, CDR2 FYNNEI. The length of the CDR3 is 12 residues. V gave up 10 bases and J gave up 9 bases, with 16 bases separating them. CDR3 sequence: CATRGPLSEQFF. CDR3 DNA sequence: TGTGCCACACGAGGACCCCTTTCTGAGCAGTTCTTC. Looking up the rest from reference TRBV2 and TRBJ2-1 gives the full variable domain: EPEVTQTPSHQVTQMGQEVILRCVPISNHLYFYWYRQILGQKVEFLVSFYNNEISEKSEIFDDQFSVERPDGSNFTLKIRSTKLEDSAMYFCATRGPLSEQFFGPGTRLTVL.

This clonotype was seen at least ten times. The V gene is TRBV5-6, the J gene TRBJ1-2; D is unresolved. Trimming removed 0 bases at V and 0 bases at J, with 9 bases between. This CDR3 has 15 amino acids. Germline V gives CDR1 SGHDT, CDR2 YYEEEE. As DNA, the CDR3 is TGTGCCAGCAGCTTGGTGCGGATGACTAACTATGGCTACACCTTC. It encodes CASSLVRMTNYGYTF.

The table lists this clonotype with a count of one. V gene TRBV27 combines with J gene TRBJ2-5; 14 bases align to TRBD2. The CDR3 runs 18 residues. Per the germline V gene, CDR1 is MNHEY and CDR2 is SMNVEV (reference sequence). V was pared by 0 bases and J by 5 bases, with 8 bases of the junction left unmatched. The CDR3: CASSLSLTSGRAEETQYF. DNA for the CDR3: TGTGCCAGCAGTTTATCGCTGACTAGCGGGAGGGCAGAGGAGACCCAGTACTTC.

CDR3 coding DNA: TGCGCCAGCAGCTTGGATGGAGGGGGCGTGAACACTGAAGCTTTCTTT. Translation: CASSLDGGGVNTEAFF. V usage is TRBV5-1 and J usage is TRBJ1-1; the match to TRBD1 covers 7 bases. The CDR3 covers 16 residues. The trim removed 0 bases at V and 0 bases at J, leaving 5 bases unmatched. Germline V lookup: CDR1 SGHRS, CDR2 YFSETQ.

The gene calls are TRBV29-1 and TRBJ2-3; 7 nucleotides align to TRBD1. The length of the CDR3 is 14 residues. V was clipped by 5 bases and J by 4 bases; unmatched bases: 9. Germline CDR1 is SQVTM and CDR2 is ANQGSEA. CDR3 sequence reads: CSVLSRDSADTQYF. DNA for the CDR3: TGCAGCGTTTTGTCCCGGGACAGCGCAGATACGCAGTATTTT.

The chain employs TRBV10-2 and TRBJ2-1; 9 bases agree with TRBD2. CDR3 length: 13 residues. CDR1 is WSHSY and CDR2 is SAAADI in the germline V gene. V was pared by 8 bases and J by 7 bases, with 6 bases of the junction left unmatched. Here the CDR3 reads CASRLAVWNEQFF. CDR3 DNA: TGCGCCAGCCGACTAGCGGTGTGGAATGAGCAGTTCTTC.

The CDR3 loop is CASSPRLTSPSDTQYF. The CDR3 DNA follows: TGTGCCAGCAGCCCGCGCCTCACCTCACCCTCAGATACGCAGTATTTT. The chain recombines TRBV5-8 with TRBJ2-3; no definite D call. The germline gives CDR1 SGHTS, CDR2 YDEGEE. V was shortened by 4 bases and J by 4 bases, with 19 bases between the two germline ends. The CDR3 totals 16 residues.

The chain is built from TRBV7-2 and TRBJ2-7, with 8 bases identical to TRBD1. The CDR3 length is 16 residues. The V gene's germline CDR1 is SGHTA and CDR2 FQGNSA. V shed 1 base and J 2 bases; nucleotides not matched to a gene: 7. The DNA of the CDR3 is TGTGCCAGCAGCTTAGTGCAGGGGGCTTCCCCCTACGAGCAGTACTTC. It yields the protein CASSLVQGASPYEQYF.

The chain couples TRBV5-6 to TRBJ2-2, with 9 bases matching TRBD1. With V trimmed by 4 bases and J by 9 bases, 13 bases remained unmatched. The germline CDR1 and CDR2 sequences are SGHDT and YYEEEE. The CDR3 spans 16 residues. In DNA form, the CDR3 reads TGTGCCAGCAGCAAAGGACAGGGGCCGGTCGTTTGGGAGCTGTTTTTT. Protein: CASSKGQGPVVWELFF.

A note on this clonotype: A read error is possible here, since a much larger clone lies one base away. This chain connects TRBV9 to TRBJ2-1, with TRBD1 matching 8 bases. V shed 3 bases, J shed 6 bases, and the junction held 8 bases outside the gene matches. The CDR3 is 15 amino acids. From germline, CDR1 is SGDLS and CDR2 YYNGEE. The CDR3 loop reads CASSARQGSSNEQFF. In DNA form, the CDR3 reads TGTGCCAGCAGCGCCCGACAGGGGAGCTCCAATGAGCAGTTCTTC.

The chain employs TRBV7-9 and TRBJ2-1; 12 bases agree with TRBD2. Germline V gene data show CDR1 as SEHNR and CDR2 as FQNEAQ (reference sequence). The CDR3 is 15 amino acids. The trim removed 7 bases at V and 9 bases at J, leaving 10 bases unmatched. The CDR3 protein is CASTKTSGRVIEQFF. DNA of the CDR3: TGTGCCAGCACGAAGACTAGCGGGAGAGTTATTGAGCAGTTCTTC.

Ten or more counts support this clonotype. The genes are TRBV20-1 and TRBJ1-2, with D maybe TRBD1 (5 bases). The CDR3 loop spans 14 amino acids. Germline CDR1 is DFQATT and CDR2 is SNEGSKA (reference sequence). V was clipped by 1 base and J by 2 bases, with 11 bases between them. CDR3 DNA: TGCAGTGCTAGAGGCCCCAGGGAAAACTATGGCTACACCTTC. This translates into CSARGPRENYGYTF.

The gene calls are TRBV6-5 and TRBJ2-7; 7 nucleotides line up with TRBD1. V gave up 4 bases and J gave up 3 bases; unmatched junction bases: 9. This CDR3 has 15 amino acids. Germline loops: CDR1 MNHEY, CDR2 SVGAGI. The CDR3 sequence: CASSSLLGQFYEQYF. CDR3 DNA: TGTGCCAGCAGTTCCCTCTTGGGACAGTTCTACGAGCAGTACTTC.

This clonotype was counted between two and nine times. The chain has TRBV27 and TRBJ1-2, with 7 positions matching TRBD1. Losses at the gene ends were 0 bases for V and 6 bases for J; bases not matched to a gene: 4. The CDR3 extends over 14 amino acids. CDR1 is MNHEY, CDR2 SMNVEV, per germline (reference sequence). This chain's CDR3 is CASSLSGQLNGYTF. The CDR3, as DNA: TGTGCCAGCAGTTTATCGGGACAGCTCAATGGCTACACCTTC.

This chain connects TRBV5-1 to TRBJ1-3, with D perhaps TRBD1 (6 bases). This CDR3 has 17 residues. The germline CDR1 and CDR2 sequences are SGHRS and YFSETQ. Trimming took off 2 bases at V and 2 bases at J, with 17 bases between the two ends. CDR3 nucleotides: TGCGCCAGCAGCTTAGGGATAGGGACATCTACTGGAAACACCATATATTTT. Amino acids: CASSLGIGTSTGNTIYF.

The chain couples TRBV19 to TRBJ2-1; possible D gene TRBD1, 6 bases. V lost 5 bases and J 10 bases, leaving 15 bases between the germline ends. The germline V gene has CDR1 LNHDA and CDR2 SQIVND (reference sequence). The CDR3 is 13 amino acids. The CDR3 nucleotides are TGTGCCAGTAGTGGATACCAGGGGTTAGAGCAGTTCTTC. Encoded protein: CASSGYQGLEQFF.

This clonotype has more than one count but fewer than ten. The chain joins TRBV11-2 to TRBJ2-5, with TRBD2 as a possible D gene (6 bases). In germline, CDR1 is SGHAT, CDR2 FQNNGV. Trimming cost V 1 base and J 4 bases, with 13 bases left between them. The CDR3 spans 15 residues. In nucleotides, the CDR3 is TGTGCCAGCAGCTTAGGACAGCTCGGGAGAGAGACCCAGTACTTC. Translating gives CASSLGQLGRETQYF.

This clonotype was seen a handful of times. The chain links TRBV7-9 to TRBJ1-6, with TRBD1 matching over 7 bases. Trimming cost V 3 bases and J 6 bases; bases outside gene matches: 5. The CDR3 loop spans 15 amino acids. Germline V gene data show CDR1 as SEHNR and CDR2 as FQNEAQ (reference sequence). DNA of the CDR3: TGTGCCAGCAGCTTGGGACAGAACCTTAATTCACCCCTCCACTTT. Its protein product is CASSLGQNLNSPLHF.

The sample holds many counts of this clonotype. The J gene is TRBJ2-7, the V gene TRBV20-1, with 7 bases lining up with TRBD1. This CDR3 has 14 residues. V was clipped by 5 bases and J by 4 bases; unmatched bases: 11. CDR1 and CDR2 (germline): DFQATT, SNEGSKA (reference sequence). CDR3 in amino acids: CSALTGTDFYEQYF. CDR3 coding DNA: TGCAGTGCTCTAACCGGGACAGACTTTTACGAGCAGTACTTC.

This clonotype showed up just a few times. This sequence joins TRBV5-1 and TRBJ2-1, with TRBD1 identical over 8 bases. The CDR3 loop spans 15 amino acids. The J segment lost 4 bases and the V segment lost 2 bases, leaving 5 bases of the junction unmatched. CDR1 and CDR2 from the germline V gene are SGHRS and YFSETQ. The CDR3 coding sequence is TGCGCCAGCAGCTTCTCCGGGACAGGTTACAATGAGCAGTTCTTC. As protein: CASSFSGTGYNEQFF.

The chain joins TRBV4-1 to TRBJ2-7; 7 bases fit TRBD2. This CDR3 has 14 amino acids. Germline-derived CDR1 and CDR2 are MGHRA and YSYEKL. Trimming at V came to 5 bases and at J to 1 base, leaving 5 bases not matched to a gene. The CDR3: CASSFLAVSYEQYF. Written as DNA, the CDR3 is TGCGCCAGCAGCTTCCTAGCGGTATCCTACGAGCAGTACTTC.

This clonotype was counted a few times. The rearrangement joins TRBV5-5 to TRBJ1-2; D is ambiguous. Per the germline V gene, CDR1 is SGHKS and CDR2 is YYEKEE (reference sequence). The CDR3 extends over 15 amino acids. The V end was cut by 0 bases, the J end by 2 bases, with 11 bases between. The CDR3 DNA is TGTGCCAGCAGCTTGGCCGCCAGCGTGAACTATGGCTACACCTTC. Amino acid sequence: CASSLAASVNYGYTF.

A few counts support this clonotype. CDR3 in amino acids: CASSLAVAVEQYF. The CDR3 DNA follows: TGTGCCAGCAGCTTAGCGGTAGCGGTCGAGCAGTACTTC. V is TRBV7-9 and J is TRBJ2-7, with D maybe TRBD2 (6 bases). Trimming cost V 0 bases and J 6 bases, with 9 bases left between them. CDR1 is SEHNR and CDR2 is FQNEAQ in the germline V gene (reference sequence). CDR3 length: 13 residues.

This clonotype was counted only a few times. The chain is built from TRBV12-3 or TRBV12-4 and TRBJ2-2; D gene uncertain. The CDR3 is 12 residues long. Trimming cost V 5 bases and J 7 bases, with 8 bases left between them. The CDR3 region is CASSVGIGELFF. The DNA for the CDR3 is TGTGCCAGCAGTGTAGGGATCGGGGAGCTGTTTTTT.

This chain joins TRBV5-5 and TRBJ2-6, with 8 positions matching TRBD2. There are 16 residues in the CDR3. V shed 1 base, J shed 2 bases, and the junction held 2 bases outside the gene matches. Per germline, CDR1 SGHKS and CDR2 YYEKEE (reference sequence). The CDR3 sequence is CASSLREGAGANVLTF. For the CDR3, the DNA is TGTGCCAGCAGCTTGCGGGAGGGAGCTGGGGCCAACGTCCTGACTTTC.

This clonotype was seen more than once but under ten times. The CDR3 DNA reads as TGCGCCAGCAGTCCTCTAGCGGGAGTCACCGGGGAGCTGTTTTTT. Protein: CASSPLAGVTGELFF. This chain connects TRBV5-1 to TRBJ2-2; 10 positions match TRBD2. Germline assignment: CDR1 SGHRS and CDR2 YFSETQ. The CDR3 sequence is 15 residues long. Trimming removed 5 bases from V and 4 bases from J; junction bases left unmatched: 5.

The genes are TRBV15 and TRBJ2-1, with TRBD2 matching over 13 bases. The length of the CDR3 is 15 residues. V was clipped by 5 bases and J by 4 bases; unmatched bases: 2. The germline gives CDR1 LNHNV, CDR2 YYDKDF (reference sequence). The CDR3 is CATSGGLAGYNEQFF. In nucleotides, the CDR3 is TGTGCCACCAGCGGGGGACTAGCGGGGTACAATGAGCAGTTCTTC.

This rearrangement joins TRBV20-1 to TRBJ2-7; 8 nucleotides align to TRBD1. V trimming: 0 bases; J trimming: 3 bases; junction bases outside the gene matches: 4. CDR1 is DFQATT and CDR2 is SNEGSKA in the germline V gene (reference sequence). The CDR3 is made up of 14 amino acids. Written as DNA, the CDR3 is TGCAGTGCTAGAGACGGGACAGGCATCTACGAGCAGTACTTC. This encodes CSARDGTGIYEQYF.

This chain connects TRBV5-1 to TRBJ2-1; 12 nucleotides agree with TRBD2. The CDR3 is made up of 17 amino acids. The V segment lost 4 bases and the J segment 6 bases; nucleotides outside the gene matches: 11. CDR1 SGHRS and CDR2 YFSETQ come from the germline V gene. The CDR3 DNA reads as TGCGCCAGCAGCGGCAGACTAGCGGGAGAGCTTGTCAATGAGCAGTTCTTC. Its protein product is CASSGRLAGELVNEQFF.

This chain joins TRBV4-1 and TRBJ2-1; 10 bases align to TRBD2. J gave up 8 bases and V 0 bases, and 10 bases lay outside the gene matches. Germline CDR1 MGHRA, CDR2 YSYEKL. The CDR3 sequence is 17 residues long. CDR3 region: CASSQDLGTSAGDEQFF. The DNA of the CDR3 is TGCGCCAGCAGCCAAGATCTCGGGACTAGCGCAGGGGATGAGCAGTTCTTC.